This T cell receptor beta chain came from a study of blood T cells in healthy people across ages. On the study more broadly: Capture by template switching was about one barcoded beta molecule per two T cells. General study points: While age rose, TCR beta diversity per million T cells dropped in a roughly linear way.

CDR1 SGHRS and CDR2 YFSETQ come from the germline V gene. The CDR3 covers 15 residues. About this clonotype: What it binds is unknown. A read error may produce the germline difference seen at one junction end.

A sample-barcoded 5' primer and a J-beta primer mix were used in a second PCR of about 7 to 12 cycles. Every single cDNA molecule received a tag from a template-switch adaptor with 12 random nucleotides. TCRdb re-called the 5' RACE reads through MiXCR, storing one row per CDR3 protein. The sample contains around 1,800,000 distinct CDR3 sequences, about two fifths of which appear only once. This TCR came from a human donor in good health. What was sequenced was blood. The chain links TRBV5-1 to TRBJ2-5; 10 positions agree with TRBD1. The J call could be wrong; TRBJ2-7 is a better fit for the DNA end. CDR3: CTSSRGTGAFYEQYF. CDR3 sequence (DNA): TGCACCAGCAGCCGGGGGACAGGGGCCTTCTACGAGCAGTACTTC.